Shown below are 23 T cell receptor beta chains from a single sample sequenced in a study of T cell responses to AZD1222 COVID-19 vaccine. TCRdb's table, derived via immunoSEQ multiplex PCR, lists solely in-frame clones and lacks some. The sample consists of some 150,000 clones, roughly 89% of them appearing once. Sequencing was performed on peripheral blood, taken on day 0 of AZD1222 vaccination. Receptors originate from an adult in good health.

The genes are TRBV18 and TRBJ2-7, with 11 bases matching TRBD2. The CDR3 length is 14 residues. V was pared by 3 bases and J by 6 bases, with 4 bases of the junction left unmatched. CDR1 is KGHSH, CDR2 LQKENI, per germline. The CDR3: CASSPGLAVGEQYF. The CDR3 DNA sequence: TGTGCCAGCTCACCGGGACTAGCGGTTGGCGAGCAGTACTTC.

DNA of the CDR3: TGTGCCAGTGCTCCGACTTATCCTAATGAAAAACTGTTTTTT. Translated, it gives CASAPTYPNEKLFF. The V gene is TRBV27, the J gene TRBJ1-4; D is ambiguous. CDR3 size: 14 residues. The V and J ends lost 9 bases and 3 bases respectively, with 14 bases between them. Germline V gene sequence: CDR1 MNHEY, CDR2 SMNVEV (reference sequence).

The chain's CDR3 is CACVGGGDEQFF. The CDR3 bases are TGTGCCTGCGTCGGGGGCGGCGATGAGCAGTTCTTC. The V and J genes are TRBV24-1 and TRBJ2-1, with D possibly being TRBD1 or TRBD2 (6 bases each). The CDR3 is 12 amino acids. V was shortened by 12 bases and J by 8 bases, with 16 bases between the two germline ends. Germline V gene lookup returns CDR1 KGHDR and CDR2 SFDVKD.

The V gene is TRBV14, the J gene TRBJ1-1; D gene unclear. CDR3 length: 14 amino acids. In germline, CDR1 is SGHDN, CDR2 FVKESK. With 1 base removed from V and 2 bases from J, the gap between germline ends came to 8 bases. CDR3 bases: TGTGCCAGCAGCCAAGTTGTGGCCAACACTGAAGCTTTCTTT. This gives the protein CASSQVVANTEAFF.

The chain combines TRBV7-6 with TRBJ2-5; no firm D call. This CDR3 is built from 12 residues. CDR1 is SGHVS, CDR2 FNYEAQ, per germline. The V gene lost 1 base and the J gene lost 5 bases, with 5 bases spanning the gap. The CDR3, as DNA: TGTGCCAGCAGCTTAGTCCAGGAGACCCAGTACTTC. Protein: CASSLVQETQYF.

This clone was seen once. This chain links TRBV4-3 with TRBJ2-2; D is tentatively TRBD1 or TRBD2 (5 bases each). The germline CDR1 and CDR2 sequences are LGHNA and YSLEER. Trimming left V 1 base short and J 2 bases short, with 14 bases between. CDR3 length equals 17 residues. CDR3 protein: CASSQGLRDGNTGELFF. Written as DNA, the CDR3 is TGCGCCAGCAGCCAAGGTCTCCGGGACGGAAACACCGGGGAGCTGTTTTTT.

The genes are TRBV27 and TRBJ2-7, with TRBD2 identical over 7 bases. V was pared by 6 bases and J by 13 bases, with 12 bases of the junction left unmatched. Germline V gene sequence: CDR1 MNHEY, CDR2 SMNVEV (reference sequence). The CDR3 covers 12 residues. This CDR3 is CASRGIPGLPYF. The CDR3 nucleotides read TGTGCCAGCAGGGGGATTCCGGGACTACCATACTTC.

The rearrangement uses TRBV6-4 and TRBJ2-3, with no clear D. This CDR3 contains 14 residues. Deletions cut 2 bases from V and 2 bases from J, with 8 bases between. The germline gives CDR1 MRHNA, CDR2 SNTAGT. The CDR3 sequence is CASSDGQTTDTQYF. DNA for the CDR3: TGTGCCAGCAGTGACGGGCAGACCACAGATACGCAGTATTTT.

The V gene is TRBV2, the J gene TRBJ2-3; D might be TRBD1 (6 bases). In germline, CDR1 is SNHLY, CDR2 FYNNEI. V lost 4 bases, J lost 1 base, and 12 bases lay in between. This CDR3 spans 15 amino acids. The CDR3 nucleotides read TGTGCCAGCAGTGGTTGGGGGCCTGGCACAGATACGCAGTATTTT. It yields the protein CASSGWGPGTDTQYF.

The CDR3 DNA follows: TGTGCCAGCAGCTCCGACGGTTATGGAAACACCATATATTTT. Translated: CASSSDGYGNTIYF. This rearrangement joins TRBV7-2 to TRBJ1-3; no firm D call. The CDR3 runs to 14 residues. The germline V gene encodes CDR1 SGHTA and CDR2 FQGNSA. Between the trimmed V and J ends, which lost 4 bases and 3 bases, there was a span of 10 bases. Filled out from reference TRBV7-2 and TRBJ1-3, the complete variable domain reads GAGVSQSPSNKVTEKGKDVELRCDPISGHTALYWYRQSLGQGLEFLIYFQGNSAPDKSGLPSDRFSAERTGGSVSTLTIQRTQQEDSAVYLCASSSDGYGNTIYFGEGSWLTVV.

This chain links TRBV23-1 with TRBJ1-2; no firm D call. TRBV23-1 is sorted into the ORF group, with uncertain function. The length of the CDR3 is 15 residues. V was cut by 0 bases and J by 8 bases, with 16 bases left in between. CDR3 DNA sequence: TGCGCCAGCAGTCAATCGTATGCAGCGATGAGGGGCTACACCTTC. This encodes CASSQSYAAMRGYTF.

The chain employs TRBV28 and TRBJ1-3; TRBD1 might be the D (5 bases). This CDR3 has 16 residues. Between the trimmed V and J ends, which lost 0 bases and 2 bases, there was a span of 11 bases. Germline CDR1 and CDR2: MDHEN and SYDVKM. The CDR3 coding sequence is TGTGCCAGCAGTTTATGGGGGGAAGGAGCTGGAAACACCATATATTTT. Its translation is CASSLWGEGAGNTIYF.

The genes are TRBV19 and TRBJ2-2, with a weak D call TRBD2 (5 bases). CDR3 length: 15 residues. Germline V gene lookup returns CDR1 LNHDA and CDR2 SQIVND (reference sequence). V shed 9 bases and J shed 6 bases, with 20 bases lying between them. The chain's CDR3 is CASTAVLEVAGELFF. CDR3 sequence (DNA): TGTGCCAGCACGGCAGTACTAGAAGTCGCCGGGGAGCTGTTTTTT.

V and J are TRBV4-1 and TRBJ2-6; a possible D gene is TRBD1 (5 bases). Trimming took 1 base from V and 0 from J, leaving 16 bases between them. The length of the CDR3 is 19 residues. Germline V CDR1 and CDR2: MGHRA, YSYEKL. CDR3 DNA sequence: TGCGCCAGCAGCCAAGGGGTCGCCAGGGCCAACTCTGGGGCCAACGTCCTGACTTTC. Translation gives CASSQGVARANSGANVLTF.

The CDR3 bases are TGTGCCAGCTGTCTCGGAAACACCATATATTTT. Amino acid sequence: CASCLGNTIYF. V is TRBV6-5 and J is TRBJ1-3; no clear D. The V end was cut by 8 bases, the J end by 4 bases, with 6 bases between. The CDR3 sequence is 11 residues long. The germline CDR1 and CDR2 sequences are MNHEY and SVGAGI.

The chain employs TRBV4-1 and TRBJ1-1; tentatively, D is TRBD1 (6 bases). Germline V gene data show CDR1 as MGHRA and CDR2 as YSYEKL. V lost 5 bases and J 0 bases, leaving 13 bases between the germline ends. The CDR3 extends over 15 amino acids. In DNA form, the CDR3 reads TGCGCCAGCAGCGATGAGGGGGGCATGAACACTGAAGCTTTCTTT. It is translated as CASSDEGGMNTEAFF.

The genes are TRBV7-2 and TRBJ1-5; D unresolved. Germline CDR1 and CDR2: SGHTA and FQGNSA. Deletions cut 3 bases from V and 3 bases from J, with 12 bases between. The CDR3 runs 15 residues. In DNA, the CDR3 is TGTGCCAGCAGCTTGCATCAAGGGATCAATCAGCCCCAGCATTTT. Translating gives CASSLHQGINQPQHF.

This clone was recorded once. The chain carries TRBV7-2 and TRBJ2-3; TRBD2 might be the D (6 bases). Per germline, CDR1 SGHTA and CDR2 FQGNSA. This CDR3 comprises 13 residues. V was cut by 7 bases and J by 4 bases, with 12 bases left in between. This CDR3 reads CASNGSESDTQYF. CDR3 in DNA: TGTGCCAGCAACGGGAGTGAATCAGATACGCAGTATTTT. Complete variable domain (other parts from reference TRBV7-2 and TRBJ2-3): GAGVSQSPSNKVTEKGKDVELRCDPISGHTALYWYRQSLGQGLEFLIYFQGNSAPDKSGLPSDRFSAERTGGSVSTLTIQRTQQEDSAVYLCASNGSESDTQYFGPGTRLTVL.

This clone appeared a single time. The rearrangement uses TRBV6-5 and TRBJ1-2, with 8 nucleotides matching TRBD1. Per the germline V gene, CDR1 is MNHEY and CDR2 is SVGAGI. The CDR3 length is 14 residues. Trimming at V came to 6 bases and at J to 4 bases, leaving 7 bases not matched to a gene. The CDR3 is CASRDRDRLYGYTF. For the CDR3, the DNA is TGTGCCAGCAGAGACCGGGACAGGCTCTATGGCTACACCTTC.

The V gene is TRBV4-1, the J gene TRBJ2-7; 15 bases fit TRBD2. The V and J ends lost 0 bases and 0 bases, in that order; junction bases with no gene match: 3. Germline CDR1 reads MGHRA; CDR2 reads YSYEKL. CDR3 size: 18 residues. The CDR3 nucleotides are TGCGCCAGCAGCCAAGAGGGACTAGCGGGAGGCCGCTCCTACGAGCAGTACTTC. Encoded protein: CASSQEGLAGGRSYEQYF.

In its sample, this clone was seen once. The chain carries TRBV13 and TRBJ2-2; 10 nucleotides align to TRBD2. Looked up from germline, CDR1 is PRHDT and CDR2 is FYEKMQ (reference sequence). The trim removed 4 bases at V and 2 bases at J, leaving 10 bases unmatched. The CDR3 sequence is 18 residues long. The CDR3 bases are TGTGCCAGCAGCTCTAAAGTAGCGGGGGGCCCAAACACCGGGGAGCTGTTTTTT. This codes for CASSSKVAGGPNTGELFF.

This clone was observed once. J is TRBJ1-4 and V is TRBV9; D is unresolved. In germline, CDR1 is SGDLS, CDR2 YYNGEE. This CDR3 contains 14 residues. Trimming removed 4 bases from V and 6 bases from J, with 13 bases in between. The CDR3 bases are TGTGCCAGCAGCCCCGACGGGATCTATGAAAAACTGTTTTTT. Translating it yields CASSPDGIYEKLFF.

This chain joins TRBV6-2 or TRBV6-3 and TRBJ2-6; D uncertain. Germline CDR1 and CDR2: MNHEY and SVGEGT. This CDR3 comprises 15 residues. Trimming removed 6 bases at V and 1 base at J, with 10 bases between. Here the CDR3 reads CASSELRSGANVLTF. DNA for the CDR3: TGTGCCAGCAGCGAGCTGAGATCTGGGGCCAACGTCCTGACTTTC.